The 10 T cell receptor beta chains listed next were all sequenced from one sample in a study of T-cell memory formation after mild COVID-19. Via MiXCR, TCRdb re-called the 5' RACE reads, giving one row per CDR3 protein. Of around 200,000 distinct CDR3 sequences listed, 27% are singletons. The sample consisted of PBMCs or a T cell subset sorted from them (not recorded which). All receptors derive from an adult woman who had mild COVID-19 (a few samples of this study predate the infection). Cell type and time point are not known.

V and J are TRBV4-3 and TRBJ2-1, with 12 bases lining up with TRBD2. This CDR3 region has 17 residues. V trimming: 2 bases; J trimming: 8 bases; junction bases outside the gene matches: 10. Germline-derived CDR1 and CDR2 are LGHNA and YSLEER. The CDR3 protein is CASSQIGGLAGGDEQFF. CDR3 in DNA: TGCGCCAGCAGCCAAATTGGGGGACTAGCGGGTGGGGATGAGCAGTTCTTC.

V usage is TRBV6-2 or TRBV6-3 and J usage is TRBJ1-2; weak D call: TRBD1 (5 bases). This CDR3 comprises 14 residues. V lost 4 bases, J lost 4 bases, and 13 bases lay in between. Germline CDR1 MNHEY, CDR2 SVGEGT. The CDR3 coding sequence is TGTGCCAGCAGTTCCTCCGGGACCTCCTATGGCTACACCTTC. Its protein product is CASSSSGTSYGYTF.

This clonotype was seen only a few times. The DNA for the CDR3 is TGTGCCAGCAGCCAAGAAGGGAGAGGCTACGGAAACATTCAGTACTTC. This codes for CASSQEGRGYGNIQYF. The rearrangement uses TRBV4-2 and TRBJ2-4, with a possible D match to TRBD2 (5 bases). The CDR3 extends over 16 amino acids. The germline gives CDR1 LGHNA, CDR2 YNFKEQ. Trimming pared 0 bases from V and 6 bases from J, leaving 15 bases between.

The gene calls are TRBV9 and TRBJ2-2, with D perhaps TRBD2 (5 bases). This CDR3 has 15 residues. Germline lookup yields CDR1 SGDLS and CDR2 YYNGEE. Between the trimmed V and J ends, which lost 0 bases and 3 bases, there was a span of 9 bases. CDR3 in amino acids: CASSVDLADTGELFF. As DNA, the CDR3 is TGTGCCAGCAGCGTAGATCTAGCCGACACCGGGGAGCTGTTTTTT.

V gene TRBV24-1 combines with J gene TRBJ2-1; D is uncertain. The CDR3 is made up of 15 amino acids. V was clipped by 5 bases and J by 4 bases, with 14 bases between them. Germline V lookup: CDR1 KGHDR, CDR2 SFDVKD. The CDR3 here is CATSGAVGAYNEQFF. In nucleotides, the CDR3 is TGTGCCACCAGTGGGGCGGTGGGCGCTTACAATGAGCAGTTCTTC.

This clonotype showed up just a few times. This rearrangement joins TRBV4-3 to TRBJ2-1, with 7 positions matching TRBD1. Unmatched junction bases numbered 8, after V lost 0 bases and J lost 9 bases. The CDR3 extends over 15 amino acids. Germline loops: CDR1 LGHNA, CDR2 YSLEER. The CDR3 sequence is CASSQDTPGGSEQFF. The CDR3 nucleotides are TGCGCCAGCAGCCAAGATACCCCAGGGGGAAGTGAGCAGTTCTTC.

The table lists this clonotype with a few counts. The chain is built from TRBV6-1 and TRBJ2-1; a weak D match, TRBD2 (5 bases). Germline V CDR1 and CDR2: MNHNS, SASEGT. V was trimmed by 1 base and J by 6 bases, leaving 22 bases between them. This CDR3 comprises 18 residues. CDR3 nucleotide sequence: TGTGCCAGCAGTGAAGTTGGGTCTAGCCCACCTGAGGCCAATGAGCAGTTCTTC. This encodes CASSEVGSSPPEANEQFF.

This clonotype was observed a handful of times. The V call is TRBV21-1, the J call TRBJ2-7; no check of the table's D call, TRBD1, against the DNA was made. TRBV21-1 is marked as a pseudogene. The CDR3 runs to 19 residues. The CDR3 DNA reads TGTGCCAGCTCGGAGTTCGGATCGAGCGAGGGACAGGGGTTGCACGAGCAGTACTTC. Protein product: CASSEFGSSEGQGLHEQYF.

V and J are TRBV7-6 and TRBJ2-5, with 7 bases fitting TRBD2. This CDR3 region has 16 residues. The germline V gene has CDR1 SGHVS and CDR2 FNYEAQ. After removal of 3 bases from V and 1 base from J, the junction contained 8 bases not matched to a gene. The CDR3 region is CASSFSGAGTQETQYF. In nucleotides, the CDR3 is TGTGCCAGCAGCTTCTCGGGAGCGGGGACCCAAGAGACCCAGTACTTC. The full variable domain, in which reference TRBV7-6 and TRBJ2-5 provide the parts outside the CDR3, is GAGVSQSPRYKVTKRGQDVALRCDPISGHVSLYWYRQALGQGPEFLTYFNYEAQQDKSGLPNDRFSAERPEGSISTLTIQRTEQRDSAMYRCASSFSGAGTQETQYFGPGTRLLVL.

This clonotype was observed a few times. The chain uses TRBV6-6 and TRBJ1-6, with 10 positions matching TRBD1. The CDR3 is 15 amino acids. CDR1 is MNHNY, CDR2 SVGAGI, per germline (reference sequence). The V gene end was trimmed by 5 bases and the J gene end by 9 bases; junction bases not matched to a gene: 7. CDR3 loop: CASSLRTGGISPLHF. CDR3 bases: TGTGCCAGCAGTCTGAGGACAGGGGGGATTTCACCCCTCCACTTT.